The 27 T cell receptor beta chains presented below share a single source sample, sequenced in a study of low-dose radiotherapy and immunotherapy resistance in tumors. TRAV- and TRBV-specific primers were used for first-strand cDNA, which covered alpha and beta chains. The authors ran about 18 PCR cycles to amplify TCRs with a constant-region primer and V-primer adapter. TCRdb re-called the reads with MiXCR, one entry per CDR3 protein. The data contain about 58,000 distinct CDR3 sequences, 20% to 25% of them singletons. The time point here: after trial treatment. The treatment is: LDRT plus nivolumab, ipilimumab, low-dose cyclophosphamide and aspirin (RACIN trial). Here the sequenced sample was PBMCs, taken after low-dose radiotherapy plus immunotherapy. These receptors were collected from a male donor with prostate cancer.

This clonotype was observed many times. V usage is TRBV20-1 and J usage is TRBJ2-3, with TRBD2 identical over 12 bases. This CDR3 contains 16 residues. Losses at the gene ends were 3 bases for V and 4 bases for J; bases not matched to a gene: 8. Looked up from germline, CDR1 is DFQATT and CDR2 is SNEGSKA (reference sequence). The CDR3 bases are TGCAGTGCTAGTGGCCAGACTAGCGGGAGTCCAGATACGCAGTATTTT. It translates to CSASGQTSGSPDTQYF.

This clonotype showed up many times. The chain uses TRBV30 and TRBJ2-7; D unresolved. Per the germline V gene, CDR1 is GTSNPN and CDR2 is SVGIG (reference sequence). The CDR3 is made up of 17 amino acids. V lost 1 base and J lost 0, with 19 bases in between. In DNA form, the CDR3 reads TGTGCCTGGAGTGCCCAAGGATCTTCGGAGTACTCCTACGAGCAGTACTTC. As protein: CAWSAQGSSEYSYEQYF.

This clonotype was counted ten times or more. The chain employs TRBV20-1 and TRBJ2-3, with TRBD1 as a possible D gene (5 bases). Germline V gives CDR1 DFQATT, CDR2 SNEGSKA (reference sequence). Trimming took 3 bases from V and 8 from J, leaving 24 bases between them. This CDR3 is built from 16 residues. CDR3 sequence reads: CSASPGSGLTIGTQYF. CDR3 DNA sequence: TGCAGTGCTAGTCCAGGGTCAGGGTTAACAATAGGTACGCAGTATTTT.

This clonotype was observed at least ten times. The gene calls are TRBV5-1 and TRBJ2-5, with D hard to call. Germline CDR1 and CDR2: SGHRS and YFSETQ. The CDR3 runs to 12 residues. V lost 0 bases and J lost 5, with 5 bases in between. DNA of the CDR3: TGCGCCAGCAGCTTGGGGCGGGAGACCCAGTACTTC. It translates to CASSLGRETQYF.

This clonotype showed up many times. This chain connects TRBV14 to TRBJ2-5; maybe TRBD2 (5 bases). Deletions cut 5 bases from V and 1 base from J, with 11 bases between. The CDR3 is 14 residues long. Per the germline V gene, CDR1 is SGHDN and CDR2 is FVKESK. In DNA, the CDR3 is TGTGCCAGCAGCTGGAGGTTCCCCCAAGAGACCCAGTACTTC. It specifies CASSWRFPQETQYF.

The V gene is TRBV6-1, the J gene TRBJ2-1; maybe TRBD2 (6 bases). Germline CDR1 MNHNS, CDR2 SASEGT. This CDR3 comprises 13 residues. Trimming shortened V by 3 bases and J by 8 bases, and 11 bases separated the two germline ends. DNA for the CDR3: TGTGCCAGCAGTGACAGACCGGGGGATGAGCAGTTCTTC. It codes for CASSDRPGDEQFF.

This clonotype was counted ten times or more. The V call is TRBV7-2, the J call TRBJ2-3; tentative D call: TRBD2 (5 bases). Germline CDR1 and CDR2: SGHTA and FQGNSA. V was clipped by 5 bases and J by 0 bases, with 12 bases between them. This CDR3 contains 15 residues. CDR3 loop: CASSVLRVSTDTQYF. CDR3 DNA: TGTGCCAGCAGCGTACTGAGGGTTAGCACAGATACGCAGTATTTT.

This clonotype was observed many times. The V and J genes are TRBV20-1 and TRBJ2-7, with 8 nucleotides matching TRBD1. The CDR3 length is 13 residues. Germline V lookup: CDR1 DFQATT, CDR2 SNEGSKA (reference sequence). After removal of 6 bases from V and 4 bases from J, the junction contained 8 bases not matched to a gene. The CDR3 here is CSAGKTGAYEQYF. CDR3 sequence (DNA): TGCAGTGCCGGAAAGACAGGGGCGTACGAGCAGTACTTC.

The chain uses TRBV7-8 and TRBJ2-5; D call uncertain. V was shortened by 1 base and J by 3 bases, with 9 bases between the two germline ends. Germline V gene lookup returns CDR1 SGHVS and CDR2 FQNEAQ. CDR3 length: 14 residues. The CDR3 loop is CASSLGGREETQYF. CDR3 in DNA: TGTGCCAGCAGCTTAGGTGGGCGAGAAGAGACCCAGTACTTC.

The V and J genes are TRBV10-3 and TRBJ2-3; D is uncertain. Germline V gene sequence: CDR1 ENHRY, CDR2 SYGVKD. This CDR3 has 15 amino acids. V gave up 6 bases and J gave up 0 bases, with 13 bases separating them. The CDR3 DNA is TGTGCCATCAGACAACAAATTGTTAGCACAGATACGCAGTATTTT. This translates into CAIRQQIVSTDTQYF.

This clonotype showed up many times. The chain is built from TRBV7-2 and TRBJ2-1; TRBD1 agrees at 12 bases. V dropped 5 bases and J dropped 9; count of bases not matched to a gene: 11. CDR3 size: 16 residues. Germline V lookup: CDR1 SGHTA, CDR2 FQGNSA. The CDR3 DNA is TGTGCCAGCAGCCAGGGACAGGGGGCGGGTTTGGGTGAGCAGTTCTTC. Translating it yields CASSQGQGAGLGEQFF.

This clonotype has at least ten counts. The chain combines TRBV12-3 or TRBV12-4 with TRBJ1-1; 7 bases match TRBD1. This CDR3 has 13 residues. V gave up 5 bases and J gave up 3 bases; unmatched junction bases: 3. The CDR3 here is CASSMDRYTEAFF. CDR3 nucleotides: TGTGCCAGCAGTATGGACAGGTACACTGAAGCTTTCTTT.

The V call is TRBV19, the J call TRBJ1-2; 7 bases fit TRBD1. The CDR3 consists of 14 residues. Germline CDR1 and CDR2: LNHDA and SQIVND (reference sequence). Unmatched junction bases numbered 7, after V lost 4 bases and J lost 5 bases. Written as DNA, the CDR3 is TGTGCCAGTAGTACGACTGACAGGGTTTATGGCTACACCTTC. This codes for CASSTTDRVYGYTF.

This chain links TRBV11-2 with TRBJ2-5, with 14 bases fitting TRBD2. The CDR3 length is 16 residues. Losses at the gene ends were 6 bases for V and 4 bases for J; bases not matched to a gene: 7. The germline CDR1 and CDR2 sequences are SGHAT and FQNNGV. This CDR3 is CASRLGLAGDRETQYF. CDR3 nucleotide sequence: TGTGCCAGCAGACTGGGACTAGCGGGAGATCGAGAGACCCAGTACTTC.

This clonotype showed up many times. The chain employs TRBV15 and TRBJ2-5; D may correspond to TRBD1 or TRBD2 (5 bases each). V shed 0 bases and J shed 5 bases, with 13 bases lying between them. The CDR3 runs 15 residues. Germline CDR1 is LNHNV and CDR2 is YYDKDF (reference sequence). The CDR3 here is CATSRDVGVGETQYF. The CDR3 region has the DNA TGTGCCACCAGCAGAGATGTGGGGGTTGGGGAGACCCAGTACTTC.

At least ten counts were recorded for this clonotype. The chain employs TRBV11-2 and TRBJ2-1; perhaps TRBD2 as D (5 bases). The CDR3 has 16 residues. Between the trimmed V and J ends, which lost 0 bases and 9 bases, there was a span of 18 bases. Germline lookup yields CDR1 SGHAT and CDR2 FQNNGV. The chain's CDR3 is CASSLESEWRFAEQFF. CDR3 nucleotide sequence: TGTGCCAGCAGCTTAGAGAGCGAGTGGAGGTTTGCTGAGCAGTTCTTC.

This clonotype was seen repeatedly, ten times or more. V is TRBV4-3 and J is TRBJ2-7, with 11 nucleotides matching TRBD1. V lost 1 base to trimming and J lost 6 bases; unmatched junction nucleotides: 8. CDR1 LGHNA and CDR2 YSLEER come from the germline V gene. This CDR3 is built from 16 residues. CDR3 residues: CASSQAQGQGVLEQYF. CDR3 nucleotide sequence: TGCGCCAGCAGCCAAGCCCAGGGACAGGGGGTTCTCGAGCAGTACTTC.

This clonotype was counted many times. The chain employs TRBV6-5 and TRBJ2-2; 8 bases agree with TRBD1. The junction had 0 bases not matched to a gene; V was cut back by 4 bases and J by 5 bases. Germline V gene lookup returns CDR1 MNHEY and CDR2 SVGAGI. The CDR3 runs 13 residues. The CDR3, as DNA: TGTGCCAGCAGTTGGACAGGGACCGGGGAGCTGTTTTTT. Translating gives CASSWTGTGELFF.

This clonotype was seen at least ten times. The chain couples TRBV6-2 or TRBV6-3 to TRBJ2-7; D gene ambiguous. The germline V gene encodes CDR1 MNHEY and CDR2 SVGEGT. The CDR3 is 16 amino acids. Deletions cut 0 bases from V and 4 bases from J, with 16 bases between. The chain's CDR3 is CASSYSYLGRDYEQYF. The CDR3 nucleotides read TGTGCCAGCAGTTACTCCTACCTGGGCAGAGATTACGAGCAGTACTTC.

This clonotype was detected many times. V gene TRBV7-3 combines with J gene TRBJ2-3; D gene uncertain. This CDR3 region has 14 residues. V was cut by 0 bases and J by 5 bases, with 9 bases left in between. Per germline, CDR1 SGHTA and CDR2 FQGTGA. The CDR3: CASSLTVYEDTQYF. CDR3 DNA: TGTGCCAGCAGCTTAACGGTTTATGAAGATACGCAGTATTTT.

CDR3 DNA: TGTGCCAGCACACCGGCGGGCTACCCCCAGGTTACGCAGTATTTT. Protein product: CASTPAGYPQVTQYF. This chain joins TRBV7-2 and TRBJ2-3; tentatively, D is TRBD2 (5 bases). The germline gives CDR1 SGHTA, CDR2 FQGNSA. The ends were cut back, 7 bases at V and 8 bases at J, with 22 bases in the middle. The CDR3 totals 15 residues.

This clonotype was picked up many times. This chain joins TRBV19 and TRBJ2-3, with D uncertain. CDR1 and CDR2 from the germline V gene are LNHDA and SQIVND (reference sequence). Deletions cut 3 bases from V and 4 bases from J, with 11 bases between. The CDR3 extends over 14 amino acids. CDR3 protein: CASSIRKESDTQYF. In DNA form, the CDR3 reads TGTGCCAGTAGTATCAGAAAGGAGTCAGATACGCAGTATTTT.

This clonotype was recorded many times. The CDR3 protein is CASSEARHYGYTF. CDR3 bases: TGTGCCAGCAGTGAAGCGCGACACTATGGCTACACCTTC. The chain is built from TRBV2 and TRBJ1-2; D is undetermined. Trimming left V 0 bases short and J 3 bases short, with 5 bases between. From germline, CDR1 is SNHLY and CDR2 FYNNEI. This CDR3 is built from 13 residues.

V and J are TRBV5-6 and TRBJ2-3, with D possibly TRBD1 on 6 matching bases. The V end lost 1 base, the J end lost 4 bases, and 19 bases lay between the germline ends. Looked up from germline, CDR1 is SGHDT and CDR2 is YYEEEE. CDR3 size: 17 residues. The CDR3 loop is CASSLRRGQPRADTQYF. DNA for the CDR3: TGTGCCAGCAGCTTGCGTCGGGGACAACCCCGGGCAGATACGCAGTATTTT.

This clonotype has a count of ten or more. The genes are TRBV20-1 and TRBJ2-2; D gene ambiguous. Trimming took 7 bases from V and 4 from J, leaving 10 bases between them. Per the germline V gene, CDR1 is DFQATT and CDR2 is SNEGSKA (reference sequence). This CDR3 has 12 residues. This CDR3 reads CSGQSSTGELFF. The CDR3 bases are TGCAGTGGGCAATCGAGCACCGGGGAGCTGTTTTTT.

This clonotype was observed at least ten times. The genes are TRBV29-1 and TRBJ2-3; no clear D. The germline V gene encodes CDR1 SQVTM and CDR2 ANQGSEA. Trimming stripped 1 base from V and 2 bases from J, with 13 bases between. The CDR3 has 15 amino acids. CDR3 amino acids: CSVEVRHLPTDTQYF. CDR3 bases: TGCAGCGTTGAAGTGAGGCACCTTCCCACAGATACGCAGTATTTT.

As for this clonotype: This sequence is one base from a far larger clone and is likely a read error. The chain recombines TRBV28 with TRBJ1-5; 8 bases align to TRBD1. Germline V gives CDR1 MDHEN, CDR2 SYDVKM. The CDR3 totals 13 residues. CDR3 loop: CASSPGGKQPQHF. The CDR3 DNA sequence: TGTGCCAGCTCACCAGGGGGCAAGCAGCCCCAGCATTTT.